This T cell receptor beta chain is drawn from a study of PD-1 blockade in mismatch repair-deficient tumors. Study at large: Patients had 12 to 13 mismatch repair-deficient cancer types and were previously treated and progressing.

Points from the study as a whole: After pembrolizumab, tumor-resident clones rose rapidly, then generally contracted before radiologic responses.

With respect to this clone: Antigen unknown.

The data were produced by immunoSEQ multiplex PCR, yet TCRdb's version contains in-frame clones alone and is incomplete. The table has tens of thousands of clones, 84% seen once. The TCR-sequenced patients were a few responders to pembrolizumab. The trim removed 5 bases at V and 9 bases at J, leaving 6 bases unmatched. The CDR3 spans 12 residues. The V gene's germline CDR1 is MNHEY and CDR2 SMNVEV (reference sequence). This clonotype originated in an adult with mismatch repair-deficient cancer. The gene calls are TRBV27 and TRBJ2-5; 7 nucleotides match TRBD1. The sequencing used PBMCs, collected before pembrolizumab treatment. The CDR3 region is CASSDRDSAQYF. CDR3 DNA sequence: TGTGCCAGCAGTGACAGGGATTCGGCCCAGTACTTC.